The 7 T cell receptor beta chains below were found in one sample sequenced in a study of T cell responses to AZD1222 COVID-19 vaccine. TCRdb keeps only in-frame clones here, not all; method: immunoSEQ multiplex PCR. The data contain about 140,000 clones, roughly 93% of them singletons. This sample comprised peripheral blood, obtained after recovery from COVID-19. These receptors were collected from an adult who had recovered from COVID-19.

The rearrangement links TRBV6-5 to TRBJ2-4, with TRBD2 matching over 11 bases. The CDR3 is 14 amino acids. V lost 5 bases to trimming and J lost 6 bases; unmatched junction nucleotides: 3. Germline V gene sequence: CDR1 MNHEY, CDR2 SVGAGI. CDR3 sequence reads: CASSLGLAGNIQYF. CDR3 DNA: TGTGCCAGCAGTCTCGGACTAGCGGGAAACATTCAGTACTTC.

The J gene is TRBJ2-7, the V gene TRBV5-5; 7 bases fit TRBD2. The CDR3 has 16 amino acids. The V segment lost 0 bases and the J segment 3 bases; nucleotides outside the gene matches: 9. Looked up from germline, CDR1 is SGHKS and CDR2 is YYEKEE (reference sequence). Here the CDR3 DNA reads TGTGCCAGCAGCTTGGCCATCGGGCGGGGGAACTACGAGCAGTACTTC. It encodes CASSLAIGRGNYEQYF.

The rearrangement links TRBV28 to TRBJ1-1, with TRBD1 identical over 8 bases. J gave up 6 bases and V 5 bases, and 8 bases lay outside the gene matches. The CDR3 consists of 14 residues. The germline V gene encodes CDR1 MDHEN and CDR2 SYDVKM. CDR3 in amino acids: CASSPQQGGAEAFF. In DNA form, the CDR3 reads TGTGCCAGCAGTCCTCAACAGGGGGGCGCTGAAGCTTTCTTT.

The chain links TRBV14 to TRBJ2-7, with D possibly being TRBD2 (6 bases). Germline values: CDR1 SGHDN, CDR2 FVKESK. This CDR3 is 11 amino acids long. With 8 bases removed from V and 8 bases from J, the gap between germline ends came to 13 bases. CDR3 residues: CASAEGRQQYF. Here the CDR3 DNA reads TGTGCCAGCGCGGAGGGAAGGCAGCAGTACTTC.

The chain uses TRBV19 and TRBJ2-1; D unclear. This CDR3 contains 14 residues. Germline CDR1 is LNHDA and CDR2 is SQIVND (reference sequence). The V gene lost 5 bases and the J gene lost 6 bases, with 14 bases spanning the gap. The CDR3 nucleotides are TGTGCCAGTAGTCCCTATTCGGCCCGCAATGAGCAGTTCTTC. Translated, it gives CASSPYSARNEQFF.

The rearrangement links TRBV7-9 to TRBJ1-4; D is undetermined. Trimming shortened V by 3 bases and J by 4 bases, and 6 bases separated the two germline ends. Germline assignment: CDR1 SEHNR and CDR2 FQNEAQ (reference sequence). This CDR3 has 13 residues. CDR3 nucleotide sequence: TGTGCCAGCAGCTTTGGGAATAATGAAAAACTGTTTTTT. Its protein is CASSFGNNEKLFF.

This rearrangement joins TRBV27 to TRBJ2-1; D might be TRBD1 or TRBD2, each matching 5 bases. V shed 2 bases and J shed 4 bases, with 9 bases lying between them. Germline V gene data show CDR1 as MNHEY and CDR2 as SMNVEV (reference sequence). CDR3 length equals 14 residues. CDR3 DNA sequence: TGTGCCAGCAGTTTAGGGGCGGGTTACAATGAGCAGTTCTTC. It is translated as CASSLGAGYNEQFF.